One sample yielded the 13 T cell receptor beta chains listed below, sequenced in a study of blood T cell repertoires in COVID-19. Sequenced by immunoSEQ multiplex PCR; TCRdb stores in-frame clones only, minus some. Of fewer than 300,000 clones in the sample, approximately 84% were seen once. The sequencing input was peripheral blood. These receptors were obtained from a human donor in a cohort sampled during active COVID-19.

This clone was observed a single time. CDR3 sequence reads: CASSYSGVYEQYF. The DNA of the CDR3 is TGTGCCAGCAGTTACTCAGGGGTTTACGAGCAGTACTTC. This chain uses TRBV6-6 with TRBJ2-7; D might be TRBD1 (5 bases). Germline values: CDR1 MNHNY, CDR2 SVGAGI (reference sequence). The germline V and J ends were trimmed by 0 bases and 4 bases, with 7 bases remaining between them. This CDR3 has 13 amino acids.

V is TRBV5-1 and J is TRBJ1-2; no clear D. V gave up 1 base and J gave up 8 bases, with 12 bases separating them. CDR1 is SGHRS and CDR2 is YFSETQ in the germline V gene. The CDR3 is 13 amino acids. Written as DNA, the CDR3 is TGCGCCAGCAGCTTGATCAGTTTTTTAGGCTACACCTTC. It specifies CASSLISFLGYTF.

This chain links TRBV19 with TRBJ2-7, with TRBD1 as a possible D gene (6 bases). V was clipped by 5 bases and J by 0 bases, with 8 bases between them. Germline V gene sequence: CDR1 LNHDA, CDR2 SQIVND (reference sequence). CDR3 length equals 13 residues. CDR3 sequence: CASSRTVSYEQYF. In DNA form, the CDR3 reads TGTGCCAGTAGTCGGACAGTCTCCTACGAGCAGTACTTC.

The rearrangement joins TRBV7-9 to TRBJ2-1; TRBD2 matches at 8 bases. Trimming took 5 bases from V and 2 from J; bases not matched to a gene: 5. This CDR3 contains 15 residues. Per the germline V gene, CDR1 is SEHNR and CDR2 is FQNEAQ (reference sequence). CDR3 sequence reads: CASSPSGSAYNEQFF. CDR3 in DNA: TGTGCCAGCAGCCCCAGCGGGAGTGCCTACAATGAGCAGTTCTTC.

The genes are TRBV6-5 and TRBJ1-1; perhaps TRBD1 as D (5 bases). Germline CDR1 is MNHEY and CDR2 is SVGAGI. The CDR3 consists of 14 residues. V dropped 7 bases and J dropped 5 bases, with 17 bases sitting between them. The CDR3: CASTATAGFTEAFF. The CDR3 bases are TGTGCCAGCACCGCAACCGCAGGGTTTACTGAAGCTTTCTTT.

This clone was detected only once. The rearrangement links TRBV19 to TRBJ1-5; D ambiguous. The V end lost 5 bases, the J end lost 4 bases, and 9 bases lay between the germline ends. This CDR3 comprises 13 residues. Germline values: CDR1 LNHDA, CDR2 SQIVND (reference sequence). In DNA, the CDR3 is TGTGCCAGTAGTCGGGAGGGAAATCAGCCCCAGCATTTT. Translation: CASSREGNQPQHF.

This clone was counted at least ten times. The rearrangement uses TRBV27 and TRBJ2-1; 14 nucleotides align to TRBD2. Germline lookup yields CDR1 MNHEY and CDR2 SMNVEV (reference sequence). The CDR3 runs to 16 residues. Trimming cost V 1 base and J 6 bases; bases outside gene matches: 2. The CDR3 protein is CASSLLTSGRANEQFF. CDR3 coding DNA: TGTGCCAGCAGTTTATTGACTAGCGGGAGGGCCAATGAGCAGTTCTTC.

The genes are TRBV4-2 and TRBJ1-4; TRBD1 might be the D (6 bases). The CDR3 runs 17 residues. The ends were cut back, 0 bases at V and 0 bases at J, with 11 bases in the middle. The V gene's germline CDR1 is LGHNA and CDR2 YNFKEQ. The CDR3 DNA sequence: TGTGCCAGCAGCCAAGACCCTCAGGGGACAACTAATGAAAAACTGTTTTTT. Protein product: CASSQDPQGTTNEKLFF.

The rearrangement joins TRBV5-4 to TRBJ1-1; 8 bases align to TRBD1. V lost 4 bases and J lost 4; bases outside the gene matches: 9. This CDR3 spans 15 amino acids. The germline CDR1 and CDR2 sequences are SGHNT and YYREEE (reference sequence). The CDR3, as DNA: TGTGCCAGCAGCCCACGGACAGGGCGCGCCACTGAAGCTTTCTTT. The encoded protein is CASSPRTGRATEAFF.

The V and J genes are TRBV5-1 and TRBJ2-7; 9 bases line up with TRBD2. The junction had 1 base not matched to a gene; V was cut back by 0 bases and J by 0 bases. The CDR3 length is 15 residues. Germline V gene data show CDR1 as SGHRS and CDR2 as YFSETQ. CDR3 sequence (DNA): TGCGCCAGCAGCTTGGGGACTAGCGACTCCTACGAGCAGTACTTC. Translation: CASSLGTSDSYEQYF.

The chain is built from TRBV19 and TRBJ1-5, with no clear D. Per the germline V gene, CDR1 is LNHDA and CDR2 is SQIVND (reference sequence). This CDR3 comprises 16 residues. Trimming pared 4 bases from V and 2 bases from J, leaving 15 bases between. The CDR3 sequence is CASSSPREGGNQPQHF. The CDR3 nucleotides read TGTGCCAGTAGTAGCCCCCGGGAGGGCGGCAATCAGCCCCAGCATTTT.

The DNA for the CDR3 is TGTGCCAGCAGTGAATGGGGACACCATAATTCACCCCTCCACTTT. Protein product: CASSEWGHHNSPLHF. The V gene is TRBV6-1, the J gene TRBJ1-6; tentatively, D is TRBD1 (6 bases). Germline CDR1 is MNHNS and CDR2 is SASEGT. Trimming left V 2 bases short and J 5 bases short, with 10 bases between. The CDR3 is 15 amino acids.

This clone was counted once. The chain employs TRBV29-1 and TRBJ1-2; the D is unclear. The CDR3 totals 11 residues. V was pared by 8 bases and J by 3 bases, with 10 bases between. Germline values: CDR1 SQVTM, CDR2 ANQGSEA. The CDR3 nucleotides are TGCAGCTTCTACCGGGACTATGGCTACACCTTC. This translates into CSFYRDYGYTF.